The 12 T cell receptor beta chains in this list originate from one sample, sequenced in a study of T cells in Graves' hyperthyroidism and ophthalmopathy. The TCR beta CDR3 regions underwent amplification using RNA transcripts as the source. The HTBI primer set served for first-round RT-PCR of the TCR CDR3. Each CDR3 protein is one row after TCRdb ran MiXCR on the multiplex PCR reads. The sample holds hundreds of thousands of distinct CDR3 sequences; approximately 15% are singletons and the top ten take approximately 13%. Input material: blood. These receptors came from a man younger than 35 with Graves' ophthalmopathy.

V gene TRBV18 combines with J gene TRBJ2-5; 9 positions match TRBD2. The germline gives CDR1 KGHSH, CDR2 LQKENI. V was pared by 6 bases and J by 2 bases, with 7 bases of the junction left unmatched. The CDR3 has 15 amino acids. CDR3 amino acids: CASSPAGGIQETQYF. DNA of the CDR3: TGTGCCAGCTCTCCAGCGGGGGGCATACAAGAGACCCAGTACTTC.

The chain combines TRBV24-1 with TRBJ2-5; TRBD1 might be the D (5 bases). The CDR3 covers 15 residues. V was shortened by 0 bases and J by 5 bases, with 12 bases between the two germline ends. Germline CDR1 is KGHDR and CDR2 is SFDVKD. In DNA form, the CDR3 reads TGTGCCACCAGTGATTTGGGCAGGGATTGGGAGACCCAGTACTTC. Its protein product is CATSDLGRDWETQYF.

This clonotype has ten or more counts. The V call is TRBV9, the J call TRBJ1-1, with D uncertain. This CDR3 region has 13 residues. V shed 0 bases and J shed 4 bases, with 7 bases lying between them. The germline CDR1 and CDR2 sequences are SGDLS and YYNGEE. The DNA for the CDR3 is TGTGCCAGCAGCGTAGTTCAAGGCACTGAAGCTTTCTTT. Its translation: CASSVVQGTEAFF.

V usage is TRBV7-8 and J usage is TRBJ1-3, with a tentative D call TRBD1 (6 bases). Trimming pared 4 bases from V and 8 bases from J, leaving 21 bases between. The CDR3 consists of 16 residues. CDR1 is SGHVS, CDR2 FQNEAQ, per germline. This CDR3 is CASSSRWTSGGHTIYF. Written as DNA, the CDR3 is TGTGCCAGCAGCTCTAGGTGGACTAGCGGGGGCCACACCATATATTTT.

Ten or more counts support this clonotype. CDR3 loop: CATSNQMNTEAFF. CDR3 bases: TGTGCCACCAGCAACCAGATGAACACTGAAGCTTTCTTT. The chain has TRBV15 and TRBJ1-1, with no clear D. This CDR3 contains 13 residues. The germline V gene has CDR1 LNHNV and CDR2 YYDKDF (reference sequence). Trimming took off 4 bases at V and 0 bases at J, with 6 bases between the two ends.

This clonotype has at least ten counts. The CDR3 DNA sequence: TGTGCCACCAGCGGGGTAGTTGACCGGAACGAGCAGTACTTC. Translating gives CATSGVVDRNEQYF. This sequence joins TRBV15 and TRBJ2-7; unclear D gene. The germline V gene has CDR1 LNHNV and CDR2 YYDKDF (reference sequence). Trimming removed 5 bases at V and 5 bases at J, with 16 bases between. The CDR3 spans 14 residues.

The chain couples TRBV29-1 to TRBJ2-1; no definite D call. Germline V gene data show CDR1 as SQVTM and CDR2 as ANQGSEA. The CDR3 is 12 residues long. Between the trimmed V and J ends, which lost 7 bases and 7 bases, there was a span of 14 bases. The CDR3 nucleotides read TGCAGCGCCGTTCTGCCTGTGAATGAGCAGTTCTTC. Translation gives CSAVLPVNEQFF.

Many counts were recorded for this clonotype. The gene calls are TRBV5-1 and TRBJ2-7, with 7 bases that match TRBD1. With 0 bases clipped from V and 2 bases from J, the junction kept 5 bases outside the gene matches. CDR3 length: 15 amino acids. Per the germline V gene, CDR1 is SGHRS and CDR2 is YFSETQ. CDR3 sequence reads: CASSLEGAGPYEQYF. CDR3 bases: TGCGCCAGCAGCTTGGAGGGGGCAGGCCCCTACGAGCAGTACTTC.

Many counts were recorded for this clonotype. The genes are TRBV30 and TRBJ1-1; 7 nucleotides agree with TRBD1. Germline CDR1 reads GTSNPN; CDR2 reads SVGIG (reference sequence). J lost 5 bases, V lost 2 bases, and 8 bases had no gene match. CDR3 length: 14 residues. In DNA form, the CDR3 reads TGTGCCTGGAGTACTAACAGGGGATGGACTGAAGCTTTCTTT. Its protein product is CAWSTNRGWTEAFF.

In its sample, this clonotype was seen a few times. V gene TRBV13 combines with J gene TRBJ2-2; 7 bases match TRBD1. The CDR3 runs to 15 residues. V lost 4 bases and J lost 3; bases outside the gene matches: 5. Germline-derived CDR1 and CDR2 are PRHDT and FYEKMQ (reference sequence). CDR3 sequence: CASSSPGQHTGELFF. The CDR3 DNA sequence: TGTGCCAGCAGCTCCCCGGGACAGCACACCGGGGAGCTGTTTTTT.

About this clonotype: Being one base from a much bigger clone, this may be a read error. The genes are TRBV7-9 and TRBJ2-1; D may be TRBD2 (6 bases). From germline, CDR1 is SEHNR and CDR2 FQNEAQ (reference sequence). The CDR3 length is 15 residues. Trimming left V 6 bases short and J 8 bases short, with 20 bases between. The CDR3 spells CASRERLVGNHEQFF. In DNA form, the CDR3 reads TGTGCCAGCAGGGAAAGACTAGTGGGGAACCATGAGCAGTTCTTC.

This clonotype was observed at least ten times. The genes are TRBV27 and TRBJ2-5; D call uncertain. From germline, CDR1 is MNHEY and CDR2 SMNVEV (reference sequence). V lost 2 bases to trimming and J lost 7 bases, with 11 bases between them. The CDR3 covers 13 residues. CDR3 nucleotides: TGTGCCAGCAGTTTAAAGGGATTCCGGACCCAGTACTTC. Its protein product is CASSLKGFRTQYF.